One sample yielded the 21 T cell receptor beta chains listed below, sequenced in a study of T cells in Graves' hyperthyroidism and ophthalmopathy. The source material, RNA transcripts, was used to amplify TCR beta CDR3 regions. The TCR CDR3 first-round RT-PCR relied on the HTBI primer set. TCRdb analysed the multiplex PCR reads with MiXCR anew, one entry per CDR3 protein. The sample lists 550,000 to 600,000 distinct CDR3 sequences; around 15% were seen once. The specimen sequenced was blood. Receptor source: a woman younger than 35 with Graves' hyperthyroidism.

The table lists this clonotype with many counts. The chain links TRBV6-5 to TRBJ2-2, with a possible D match to TRBD2 (5 bases). In germline, CDR1 is MNHEY, CDR2 SVGAGI. This CDR3 region has 13 residues. V was trimmed by 1 base and J by 7 bases, leaving 7 bases between them. The CDR3: CASSYLGSGELFF. CDR3 DNA sequence: TGTGCCAGCAGTTACTTAGGGAGCGGGGAGCTGTTTTTT.

The chain links TRBV10-2 to TRBJ2-1, with D possibly being TRBD2 (6 bases). Trimming left V 5 bases short and J 2 bases short, with 13 bases between. This CDR3 region has 15 residues. CDR1 and CDR2 from the germline V gene are WSHSY and SAAADI. CDR3: CASSTSSVPYNEQFF. The CDR3 DNA reads as TGCGCCAGCAGTACTTCTAGCGTCCCCTACAATGAGCAGTTCTTC.

This clonotype was observed many times. The CDR3: CASTGQGLDNQPQHF. Here the CDR3 DNA reads TGTGCCAGCACCGGTCAAGGGCTCGACAATCAGCCCCAGCATTTT. The chain employs TRBV2 and TRBJ1-5; no reliable D call. CDR3 length: 15 residues. The germline V gene has CDR1 SNHLY and CDR2 FYNNEI. Trimming took 7 bases from V and 3 from J, leaving 16 bases between them.

V gene TRBV10-1 combines with J gene TRBJ2-7; possibly TRBD1 for D (6 bases). V gave up 6 bases and J gave up 6 bases, with 9 bases separating them. The CDR3 loop spans 11 amino acids. Germline-derived CDR1 and CDR2 are WNHNN and SYGVQD (reference sequence). CDR3 DNA: TGCGCCAGCAGCGGGACACCCGAGCAGTACTTC. Encoded protein: CASSGTPEQYF.

This clonotype was observed a few times. The chain employs TRBV14 and TRBJ2-1; 10 nucleotides match TRBD2. There are 17 residues in the CDR3. The V and J ends lost 1 base and 8 bases, in that order; junction bases with no gene match: 11. CDR1 SGHDN and CDR2 FVKESK come from the germline V gene. The CDR3 DNA sequence: TGTGCCAGCAGCCAAGGTAGCGGGGGGTTTACGCTTTATGAGCAGTTCTTC. Its translation is CASSQGSGGFTLYEQFF.

This clonotype was counted only a few times. The rearrangement links TRBV24-1 to TRBJ1-2, with 8 bases lining up with TRBD1. There are 15 residues in the CDR3. The germline gives CDR1 KGHDR, CDR2 SFDVKD. Germline trimming cut 4 bases from V and 3 bases from J; bases unmatched to any gene: 6. The CDR3 loop reads CATSDPGTGYYGYTF. CDR3 bases: TGTGCCACCAGTGACCCCGGGACAGGATACTATGGCTACACCTTC.

This clonotype was found a few times. V gene TRBV6-1 combines with J gene TRBJ2-2, with D tentatively TRBD2 (6 bases). There are 15 residues in the CDR3. Trimming removed 8 bases at V and 2 bases at J, with 15 bases between. Looked up from germline, CDR1 is MNHNS and CDR2 is SASEGT. The CDR3 loop reads CASPVVGRNTGELFF. Here the CDR3 DNA reads TGTGCCAGCCCCGTCGTCGGGAGAAACACCGGGGAGCTGTTTTTT.

This sequence joins TRBV29-1 and TRBJ2-5; maybe TRBD2 (5 bases). The CDR3 runs 13 residues. Germline V gene lookup returns CDR1 SQVTM and CDR2 ANQGSEA. Trimming took off 3 bases at V and 9 bases at J, with 17 bases between the two ends. The CDR3 reads CSVEPDSLEAQYF. The CDR3 DNA follows: TGCAGCGTTGAGCCGGACTCGTTGGAGGCCCAGTACTTC.

The chain is built from TRBV20-1 and TRBJ2-1; D is perhaps TRBD1 or TRBD2 (6 bases each). V was shortened by 4 bases and J by 0 bases, with 16 bases between the two germline ends. Looked up from germline, CDR1 is DFQATT and CDR2 is SNEGSKA (reference sequence). This CDR3 region has 16 residues. The CDR3 region is CSAIGAGHSSYNEQFF. The CDR3 DNA reads as TGCAGTGCTATAGGTGCGGGACATAGCTCCTACAATGAGCAGTTCTTC.

Ten or more counts support this clonotype. The J gene is TRBJ2-7, the V gene TRBV6-1; 9 positions agree with TRBD2. CDR1 is MNHNS and CDR2 is SASEGT in the germline V gene. Trimming at V came to 6 bases and at J to 2 bases, leaving 8 bases not matched to a gene. The CDR3 totals 15 residues. The CDR3 region is CASSLLAGSTYEQYF. CDR3 DNA: TGTGCCAGCAGCCTCCTAGCGGGAAGTACCTACGAGCAGTACTTC.

The chain links TRBV20-1 to TRBJ2-2; D could derive from TRBD1 or TRBD2 (5 bases each). V was trimmed by 1 base and J by 6 bases, leaving 18 bases between them. Germline CDR1 DFQATT, CDR2 SNEGSKA (reference sequence). CDR3 length: 16 amino acids. This CDR3 is CSARAPRLRGAGELFF. In DNA, the CDR3 is TGCAGTGCTAGAGCCCCCCGGTTGAGGGGAGCCGGGGAGCTGTTTTTT.

This clonotype was seen many times. The CDR3 region has the DNA TGTGCCAGCAGGAAGGACAGGGCCAACTATGGCTACACCTTC. As protein: CASRKDRANYGYTF. The genes are TRBV12-3 or TRBV12-4 and TRBJ1-2, with 8 bases aligning to TRBD1. This CDR3 region has 14 residues. The junction had 5 bases not matched to a gene; V was cut back by 6 bases and J by 2 bases.

This rearrangement joins TRBV6-1 to TRBJ2-2; no firm D call. CDR1 and CDR2 (germline): MNHNS, SASEGT. Trimming stripped 7 bases from V and 4 bases from J, with 10 bases between. The CDR3 has 13 amino acids. Here the CDR3 reads CASTHPPTGELFF. CDR3 sequence (DNA): TGTGCCAGCACTCACCCCCCCACCGGGGAGCTGTTTTTT.

The chain combines TRBV24-1 with TRBJ2-2; a possible D gene is TRBD1 (6 bases). CDR1 and CDR2 (germline): KGHDR, SFDVKD. Trimming stripped 7 bases from V and 0 bases from J, with 11 bases between. This CDR3 has 15 residues. The CDR3 is CATSRDTTNTGELFF. CDR3 bases: TGTGCCACCAGCCGGGACACGACGAACACCGGGGAGCTGTTTTTT.

The chain links TRBV20-1 to TRBJ1-6; 12 nucleotides align to TRBD1. In germline, CDR1 is DFQATT, CDR2 SNEGSKA (reference sequence). CDR3 length: 17 amino acids. V lost 0 bases to trimming and J lost 6 bases; unmatched junction nucleotides: 6. The CDR3 region is CSARDPGQGASNSPLHF. CDR3 sequence (DNA): TGCAGTGCTAGAGATCCGGGACAGGGGGCCTCTAATTCACCCCTCCACTTT.

This clonotype appeared a few times. The CDR3 DNA sequence: TGTGCCAGCAACACCAGGGACAGCAATTCACCCCTCCACTTT. Its translation: CASNTRDSNSPLHF. This chain connects TRBV2 to TRBJ1-6, with 7 bases identical to TRBD1. This CDR3 region has 14 residues. The V gene's germline CDR1 is SNHLY and CDR2 FYNNEI. Trimming removed 7 bases from V and 7 bases from J; junction bases left unmatched: 7. Supplemented by reference TRBV2 and TRBJ1-6, the full variable domain reads EPEVTQTPSHQVTQMGQEVILRCVPISNHLYFYWYRQILGQKVEFLVSFYNNEISEKSEIFDDQFSVERPDGSNFTLKIRSTKLEDSAMYFCASNTRDSNSPLHFGNGTRLTVT.

Many counts were recorded for this clonotype. The chain recombines TRBV5-1 with TRBJ1-2; D not resolved. The CDR3 loop spans 13 amino acids. Trimming pared 4 bases from V and 4 bases from J, leaving 11 bases between. In germline, CDR1 is SGHRS, CDR2 YFSETQ. CDR3 sequence (DNA): TGCGCCAGCAGCCCGGAGGACGGCTATGGCTACACCTTC. Translation gives CASSPEDGYGYTF.

The table lists this clonotype with a few counts. This chain joins TRBV7-9 and TRBJ2-7; D may be TRBD1 (5 bases). Trimming left V 6 bases short and J 6 bases short, with 12 bases between. This CDR3 is 12 amino acids long. Germline assignment: CDR1 SEHNR and CDR2 FQNEAQ (reference sequence). The CDR3 loop is CASSLAGLEQYF. As DNA, the CDR3 is TGTGCCAGCAGTCTGGCAGGGCTCGAGCAGTACTTC. The variable domain in full, with the rest retrieved from reference TRBV7-9 and TRBJ2-7, is DTGVSQNPRHKITKRGQNVTFRCDPISEHNRLYWYRQTLGQGPEFLTYFQNEAQLEKSRLLSDRFSAERPKGSFSTLEIQRTEQGDSAMYLCASSLAGLEQYFGPGTRLTVT.

In this sample, this clonotype turned up many times. The chain links TRBV12-3 or TRBV12-4 to TRBJ1-5; 8 bases agree with TRBD1. With 2 bases clipped from V and 0 bases from J, the junction kept 15 bases outside the gene matches. The CDR3 is 20 amino acids. CDR3 DNA sequence: TGTGCCAGCAGTTTAAGACAGGGGCTAGGAAAGTTCTATAGCAATCAGCCCCAGCATTTT. This sequence encodes CASSLRQGLGKFYSNQPQHF.

The chain has TRBV6-2 or TRBV6-3 and TRBJ2-3, with D possibly being TRBD2 (6 bases). This CDR3 has 15 residues. Deletions cut 6 bases from V and 0 bases from J, with 13 bases between. In germline, CDR1 is MNHEY, CDR2 SVGEGT. The CDR3 protein is CASRRSSASTDTQYF. CDR3 in DNA: TGTGCCAGCAGGAGATCTAGCGCTAGCACAGATACGCAGTATTTT.

This clonotype occurred many times. The chain is built from TRBV2 and TRBJ1-4; D gene unclear. The germline V and J ends were trimmed by 3 bases and 0 bases, with 11 bases remaining between them. The germline gives CDR1 SNHLY, CDR2 FYNNEI. The CDR3 contains 16 residues. For the CDR3, the DNA is TGTGCCAGCAGTGATGGAGATGCGGCAACTAATGAAAAACTGTTTTTT. This sequence encodes CASSDGDAATNEKLFF.